Below are 13 T cell receptor beta chains sequenced from a single sample in a study of cytomegalovirus exposure and HLA in healthy donors. It was with 60 Vbeta and 13 Jbeta primers that the PCR ran. Sequencing was performed with immunoSEQ multiplex PCR; in TCRdb, only in-frame clones are kept and a portion is missing. The sample table sets out roughly 120,000 clones. Sequencing input: PBMCs. The receptors stem from a man younger than 40 in good health and CMV-seronegative.

The rearrangement joins TRBV7-2 to TRBJ2-5, with TRBD2 matching over 12 bases. The J segment lost 5 bases and the V segment lost 4 bases, leaving 5 bases of the junction unmatched. The CDR3 has 15 amino acids. The germline V gene has CDR1 SGHTA and CDR2 FQGNSA. The CDR3 DNA sequence: TGTGCCAGCAGCTCTAGCGGGGGGGCGGAGGAGACCCAGTACTTC. It translates to CASSSSGGAEETQYF.

The chain employs TRBV9 and TRBJ1-1; tentatively, D is TRBD1 (6 bases). Trimming removed 6 bases at V and 4 bases at J, with 13 bases between. This CDR3 region has 13 residues. Per germline, CDR1 SGDLS and CDR2 YYNGEE. In DNA form, the CDR3 reads TGTGCCAGCAATACACAGGGTTCCACTGAAGCTTTCTTT. This codes for CASNTQGSTEAFF.

The gene calls are TRBV2 and TRBJ1-1; 7 nucleotides match TRBD1. There are 13 residues in the CDR3. V lost 6 bases, J lost 3 bases, and 4 bases stayed unmatched. The germline gives CDR1 SNHLY, CDR2 FYNNEI. The CDR3 sequence: CASRGTGDTEAFF. The CDR3 DNA follows: TGTGCCAGCAGGGGTACAGGGGACACTGAAGCTTTCTTT.

V usage is TRBV5-8 and J usage is TRBJ2-5, with TRBD2 matching over 8 bases. Germline lookup yields CDR1 SGHTS and CDR2 YDEGEE. Trimming at V came to 1 base and at J to 5 bases, leaving 10 bases not matched to a gene. CDR3 size: 16 residues. In nucleotides, the CDR3 is TGTGCCAGCAGCTTGAACGAACTAGCGGAAACGGAGACCCAGTACTTC. It yields the protein CASSLNELAETETQYF.

The V and J genes are TRBV7-6 and TRBJ2-7; 11 positions agree with TRBD1. Trimming cost V 9 bases and J 3 bases; bases outside gene matches: 19. The CDR3 runs to 18 residues. Germline CDR1 SGHVS, CDR2 FNYEAQ. Here the CDR3 reads CARNPNPPPGQGDYEQYF. As DNA, the CDR3 is TGTGCCAGGAACCCAAACCCCCCCCCGGGACAGGGGGACTACGAGCAGTACTTC.

CDR3 protein: CAWRAGTSGETQYF. CDR3 in DNA: TGTGCCTGGAGAGCCGGGACTAGCGGAGAGACCCAGTACTTC. The chain uses TRBV30 and TRBJ2-5, with 11 bases identical to TRBD2. The V gene's germline CDR1 is GTSNPN and CDR2 SVGIG (reference sequence). V gave up 3 bases and J gave up 4 bases; unmatched junction bases: 4. The CDR3 is 14 residues long.

The chain employs TRBV19 and TRBJ2-2; 8 positions agree with TRBD1. Germline CDR1 is LNHDA and CDR2 is SQIVND (reference sequence). V trimming: 7 bases; J trimming: 7 bases; junction bases outside the gene matches: 11. The CDR3 contains 15 residues. CDR3 residues: CASTLGAGGIGELFF. The CDR3 coding sequence is TGTGCCAGTACCTTGGGGGCAGGGGGCATCGGGGAGCTGTTTTTT.

V usage is TRBV6-6 and J usage is TRBJ1-3; no clear D. Looked up from germline, CDR1 is MNHNY and CDR2 is SVGAGI (reference sequence). V shed 2 bases and J shed 4 bases, with 9 bases lying between them. The CDR3 totals 14 residues. CDR3 coding DNA: TGTGCCAGCAGTTACGAGGCTTCCGGAAACACCATATATTTT. This translates into CASSYEASGNTIYF.

As to this clone: Other DNA sequences in the same sample also yield this CDR3. The chain uses TRBV19 and TRBJ2-5; TRBD1 is a possible D gene (5 bases). CDR1 LNHDA and CDR2 SQIVND come from the germline V gene (reference sequence). CDR3 length equals 15 residues. The V end lost 0 bases, the J end lost 5 bases, and 13 bases lay between the germline ends. The CDR3 reads CASSIEGQGRETQYF. In DNA, the CDR3 is TGTGCCAGTAGTATAGAAGGGCAGGGTCGCGAGACCCAGTACTTC.

The chain links TRBV4-1 to TRBJ2-4, with 8 bases aligning to TRBD1. This CDR3 has 15 amino acids. V gave up 0 bases and J gave up 3 bases; unmatched junction bases: 1. Germline loops: CDR1 MGHRA, CDR2 YSYEKL. CDR3 residues: CASSQDGTGKNIQYF. In nucleotides, the CDR3 is TGCGCCAGCAGCCAAGACGGGACAGGCAAAAACATTCAGTACTTC.

This chain uses TRBV2 with TRBJ1-1; unclear D gene. From germline, CDR1 is SNHLY and CDR2 FYNNEI. CDR3 length equals 13 residues. V lost 8 bases and J lost 0, with 10 bases in between. The CDR3 bases are TGTGCCAGCTTGGCCGCCATGAACACTGAAGCTTTCTTT. Its translation: CASLAAMNTEAFF.

The gene calls are TRBV10-3 and TRBJ2-7; 13 bases are shared with TRBD2. The ends lost 6 bases at V and 7 bases at J; junction bases unmatched: 9. The CDR3 contains 15 residues. Germline V CDR1 and CDR2: ENHRY, SYGVKD. The CDR3 region is CAIRNEGLAGLEQYF. The CDR3 bases are TGTGCCATCAGGAACGAGGGACTAGCGGGGCTGGAGCAGTACTTC.

The rearrangement joins TRBV6-6 to TRBJ2-7, with a possible D match to TRBD2 (6 bases). The germline V gene has CDR1 MNHNY and CDR2 SVGAGI (reference sequence). This CDR3 has 15 residues. The germline V and J ends were trimmed by 6 bases and 7 bases, with 22 bases remaining between them. CDR3 in DNA: TGTGCCAGCAGCCCAGGGACCGCGGGACTGATAGAGCAGTACTTC. Protein sequence: CASSPGTAGLIEQYF.